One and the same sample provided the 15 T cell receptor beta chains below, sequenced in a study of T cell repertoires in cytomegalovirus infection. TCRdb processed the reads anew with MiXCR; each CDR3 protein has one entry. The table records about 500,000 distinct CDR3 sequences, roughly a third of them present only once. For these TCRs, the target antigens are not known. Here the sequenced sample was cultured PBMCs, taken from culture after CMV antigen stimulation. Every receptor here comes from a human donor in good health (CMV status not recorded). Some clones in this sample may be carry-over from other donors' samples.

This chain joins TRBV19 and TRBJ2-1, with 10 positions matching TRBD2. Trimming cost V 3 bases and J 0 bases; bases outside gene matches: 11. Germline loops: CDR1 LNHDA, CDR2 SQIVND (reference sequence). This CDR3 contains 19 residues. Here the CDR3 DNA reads TGTGCCAGTAGTATTACTAGGACTAGCGGATTCAGCTCCTACAATGAGCAGTTCTTC. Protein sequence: CASSITRTSGFSSYNEQFF.

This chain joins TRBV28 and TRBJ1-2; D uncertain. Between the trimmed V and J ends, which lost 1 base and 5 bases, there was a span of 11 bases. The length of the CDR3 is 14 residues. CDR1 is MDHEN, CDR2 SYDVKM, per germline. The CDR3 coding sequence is TGTGCCAGCAGTTTATTGGCAGGTCTTTATGGCTACACCTTC. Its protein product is CASSLLAGLYGYTF.

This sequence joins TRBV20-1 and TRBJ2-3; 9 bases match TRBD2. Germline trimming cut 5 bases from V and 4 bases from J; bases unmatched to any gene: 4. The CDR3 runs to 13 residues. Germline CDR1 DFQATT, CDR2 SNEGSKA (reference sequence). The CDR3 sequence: CSALAGVADTQYF. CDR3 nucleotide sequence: TGCAGTGCTTTAGCGGGAGTAGCAGATACGCAGTATTTT.

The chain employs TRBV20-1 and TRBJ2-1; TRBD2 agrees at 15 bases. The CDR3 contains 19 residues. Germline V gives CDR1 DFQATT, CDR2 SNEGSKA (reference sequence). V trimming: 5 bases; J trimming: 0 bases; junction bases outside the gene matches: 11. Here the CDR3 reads CSAWPRGLAGGISYNEQFF. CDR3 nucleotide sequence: TGCAGTGCTTGGCCCCGGGGACTAGCGGGAGGCATCTCCTACAATGAGCAGTTCTTC.

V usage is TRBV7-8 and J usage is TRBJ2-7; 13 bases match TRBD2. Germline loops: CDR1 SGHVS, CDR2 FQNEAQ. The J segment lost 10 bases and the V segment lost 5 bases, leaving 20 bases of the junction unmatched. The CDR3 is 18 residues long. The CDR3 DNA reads TGTGCCAGCAGCGGAATAGGACTAGCGGGAGAGGGGCGCTTCGATCAGTACTTC. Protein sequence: CASSGIGLAGEGRFDQYF.

In DNA, the CDR3 is TGTGCCAGTAGTTGGTGGGGACTAGCGGAACCTGAGCAGTTCTTC. This codes for CASSWWGLAEPEQFF. The V call is TRBV19, the J call TRBJ2-1; 11 nucleotides line up with TRBD2. The ends lost 5 bases at V and 9 bases at J; junction bases unmatched: 9. This CDR3 has 15 amino acids. From germline, CDR1 is LNHDA and CDR2 SQIVND (reference sequence).

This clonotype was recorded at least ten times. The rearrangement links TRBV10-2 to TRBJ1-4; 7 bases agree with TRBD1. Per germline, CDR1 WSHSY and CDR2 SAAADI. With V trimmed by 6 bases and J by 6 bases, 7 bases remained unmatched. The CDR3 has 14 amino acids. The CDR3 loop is CASRPSTGDEKLFF. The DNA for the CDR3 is TGCGCCAGCAGGCCCTCAACAGGGGATGAAAAACTGTTTTTT.

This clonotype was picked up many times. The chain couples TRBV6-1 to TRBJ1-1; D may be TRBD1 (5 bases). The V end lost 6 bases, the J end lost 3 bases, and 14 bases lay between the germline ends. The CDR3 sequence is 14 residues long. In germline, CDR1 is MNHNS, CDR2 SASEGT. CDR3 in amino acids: CASRVYRRDTEAFF. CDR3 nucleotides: TGTGCCAGCAGAGTTTACAGGAGGGACACTGAAGCTTTCTTT.

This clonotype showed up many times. CDR3 DNA sequence: TGCGCCAGCAGCCAAGAAAGGTACAACACTGAAGCTTTCTTT. It codes for CASSQERYNTEAFF. V and J are TRBV4-1 and TRBJ1-1, with D uncertain. With 0 bases removed from V and 2 bases from J, the gap between germline ends came to 7 bases. In germline, CDR1 is MGHRA, CDR2 YSYEKL. The CDR3 is made up of 14 amino acids.

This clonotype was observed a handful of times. The CDR3 reads CASSPTLPGLAPQTQYF. The CDR3 DNA sequence: TGTGCCAGCAGCCCTACTTTACCGGGACTAGCTCCACAGACCCAGTACTTC. This chain joins TRBV7-2 and TRBJ2-5; 9 bases match TRBD2. This CDR3 contains 17 residues. Losses at the gene ends were 5 bases for V and 6 bases for J; bases not matched to a gene: 16. In germline, CDR1 is SGHTA, CDR2 FQGNSA.

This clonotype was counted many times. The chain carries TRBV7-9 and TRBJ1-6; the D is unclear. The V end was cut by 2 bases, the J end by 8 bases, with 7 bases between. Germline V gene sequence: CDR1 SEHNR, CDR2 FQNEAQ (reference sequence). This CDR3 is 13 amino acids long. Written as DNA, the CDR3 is TGTGCCAGCAGCTTATCCCCGGATTCACCCCTCCACTTT. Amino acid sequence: CASSLSPDSPLHF. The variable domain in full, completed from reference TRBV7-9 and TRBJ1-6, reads DTGVSQNPRHKITKRGQNVTFRCDPISEHNRLYWYRQTLGQGPEFLTYFQNEAQLEKSRLLSDRFSAERPKGSFSTLEIQRTEQGDSAMYLCASSLSPDSPLHFGNGTRLTVT.

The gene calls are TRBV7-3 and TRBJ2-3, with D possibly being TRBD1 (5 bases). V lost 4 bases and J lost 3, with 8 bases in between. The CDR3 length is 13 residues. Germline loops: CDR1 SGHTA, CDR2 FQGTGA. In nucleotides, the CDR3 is TGTGCCAGCAGCTCTACAGGTACAGATACGCAGTATTTT. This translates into CASSSTGTDTQYF.

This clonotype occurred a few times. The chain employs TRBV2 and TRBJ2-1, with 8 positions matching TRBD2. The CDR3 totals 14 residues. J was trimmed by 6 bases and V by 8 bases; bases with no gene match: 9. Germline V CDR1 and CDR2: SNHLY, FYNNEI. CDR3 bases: TGTGCCAGCGTCTCCTCGGGAGGGGGCAATGAGCAGTTCTTC. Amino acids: CASVSSGGGNEQFF.

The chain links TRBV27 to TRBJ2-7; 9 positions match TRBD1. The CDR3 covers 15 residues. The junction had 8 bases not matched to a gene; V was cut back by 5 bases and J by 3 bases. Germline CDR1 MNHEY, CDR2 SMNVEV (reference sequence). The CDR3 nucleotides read TGTGCCAGCAGTCCCAGGGACAGGGAGATCTACGAGCAGTACTTC. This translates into CASSPRDREIYEQYF.

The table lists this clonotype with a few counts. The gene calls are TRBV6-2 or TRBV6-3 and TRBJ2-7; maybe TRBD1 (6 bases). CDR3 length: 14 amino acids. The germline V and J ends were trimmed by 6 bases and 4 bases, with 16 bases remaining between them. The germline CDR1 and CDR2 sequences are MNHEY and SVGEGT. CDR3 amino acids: CASRPLQGRYEQYV. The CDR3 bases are TGTGCCAGCAGACCACTACAGGGCCGTTACGAGCAGTACGTC.